These 27 T cell receptor beta chains originate from one sample sequenced in a study of blood T cell repertoires in COVID-19. The protocol was immunoSEQ multiplex PCR, while the TCRdb copy is restricted to in-frame clones and leaves out a portion. The table lists roughly 60,000 clones, around 79% of them singletons. What was sequenced was peripheral blood. The origin of the receptors is a human donor in a cohort sampled during active COVID-19.

V usage is TRBV4-1 and J usage is TRBJ1-1; unclear D gene. V shed 1 base and J shed 4 bases, with 16 bases lying between them. Germline V lookup: CDR1 MGHRA, CDR2 YSYEKL. This CDR3 comprises 16 residues. CDR3 nucleotide sequence: TGCGCCAGCAGCCAAGTAAGCGGCAGCCTACCCACTGAAGCTTTCTTT. It yields the protein CASSQVSGSLPTEAFF.

The chain combines TRBV7-2 with TRBJ2-6; TRBD2 might be the D (6 bases). Per germline, CDR1 SGHTA and CDR2 FQGNSA. With 2 bases removed from V and 4 bases from J, the gap between germline ends came to 18 bases. The CDR3 has 18 amino acids. DNA for the CDR3: TGTGCCAGCAGCTTAAGGCCCCAGGGAGGCGCCGGGGCCAACGTCCTGACTTTC. Its protein is CASSLRPQGGAGANVLTF.

This clone was seen more than once but under ten times. This rearrangement joins TRBV29-1 to TRBJ2-2; 10 nucleotides align to TRBD2. Germline values: CDR1 SQVTM, CDR2 ANQGSEA. CDR3 length: 14 residues. V shed 7 bases and J 0 bases; nucleotides not matched to a gene: 2. CDR3 amino acids: CSAGLAANTGELFF. The CDR3 region has the DNA TGCAGCGCAGGACTAGCGGCGAACACCGGGGAGCTGTTTTTT.

The chain combines TRBV11-3 with TRBJ2-1; 10 nucleotides match TRBD2. V was clipped by 5 bases and J by 5 bases; unmatched bases: 6. Germline assignment: CDR1 SGHNT and CDR2 YENEEA. The CDR3 runs to 15 residues. CDR3 sequence reads: CASSRLAGANNEQFF. CDR3 nucleotide sequence: TGTGCCAGCAGCCGGCTAGCGGGAGCTAACAATGAGCAGTTCTTC.

V gene TRBV5-6 combines with J gene TRBJ2-5; 8 positions agree with TRBD2. The V gene's germline CDR1 is SGHDT and CDR2 YYEEEE. CDR3 size: 16 residues. J lost 4 bases, V lost 4 bases, and 12 bases had no gene match. Here the CDR3 DNA reads TGTGCCAGCAGCGGAGGAGCGCGGGAGGATCGAGAGACCCAGTACTTC. It translates to CASSGGAREDRETQYF.

The chain employs TRBV18 and TRBJ2-7; 7 bases agree with TRBD1. From germline, CDR1 is KGHSH and CDR2 LQKENI. CDR3 length equals 15 residues. J lost 5 bases, V lost 5 bases, and 12 bases had no gene match. The CDR3 loop is CASSFDRDPFDEQYF. CDR3 sequence (DNA): TGTGCCAGCTCATTCGACAGGGATCCTTTTGACGAGCAGTACTTC.

The chain uses TRBV11-2 and TRBJ1-1; D is ambiguous. The CDR3 totals 15 residues. The ends were cut back, 1 base at V and 4 bases at J, with 13 bases in the middle. Germline V lookup: CDR1 SGHAT, CDR2 FQNNGV. The CDR3 nucleotides read TGTGCCAGCAGCTTAGTGGTTGGGAGCATCACTGAAGCTTTCTTT. This encodes CASSLVVGSITEAFF.

This clone was detected once. V is TRBV2 and J is TRBJ2-1; no clear D gene. CDR1 and CDR2 from the germline V gene are SNHLY and FYNNEI. V lost 5 bases to trimming and J lost 7 bases, with 6 bases between them. The CDR3 has 11 residues. CDR3 nucleotide sequence: TGTGCCAGCAGTACTTTGAATGAGCAGTTCTTC. Translated, it gives CASSTLNEQFF.

The chain recombines TRBV2 with TRBJ2-2; unclear D gene. Trimming cost V 1 base and J 1 base, with 4 bases left between them. The CDR3 contains 14 residues. Germline loops: CDR1 SNHLY, CDR2 FYNNEI. The CDR3 DNA reads as TGTGCCAGCAGTGAAGTCAGGAACACCGGGGAGCTGTTTTTT. Translated, it gives CASSEVRNTGELFF.

This clone was seen only a few times. The chain uses TRBV28 and TRBJ1-1; tentatively, D is TRBD1 (5 bases). Trimming removed 3 bases from V and 5 bases from J, with 10 bases in between. Germline-derived CDR1 and CDR2 are MDHEN and SYDVKM. CDR3 length equals 13 residues. The CDR3 here is CASSFRGRTEAFF. CDR3 nucleotides: TGTGCCAGCAGTTTTAGGGGCCGAACTGAAGCTTTCTTT.

The chain employs TRBV9 and TRBJ2-7; TRBD2 matches 8 bases. Germline V gene lookup returns CDR1 SGDLS and CDR2 YYNGEE. V shed 0 bases and J 7 bases; nucleotides not matched to a gene: 6. The CDR3 consists of 14 residues. The CDR3 here is CASSVGRGVGEQYF. The CDR3 DNA is TGTGCCAGCAGCGTAGGGCGGGGGGTAGGAGAGCAGTACTTC.

The chain couples TRBV5-4 to TRBJ2-3, with 9 bases that match TRBD2. CDR1 is SGHNT, CDR2 YYREEE, per germline (reference sequence). V lost 4 bases to trimming and J lost 4 bases; unmatched junction nucleotides: 4. The CDR3 extends over 14 amino acids. Written as DNA, the CDR3 is TGTGCCAGCAGCGGGGCGGGGGGGGCAGATACGCAGTATTTT. It translates to CASSGAGGADTQYF. Full variable domain (rest looked up from reference TRBV5-4 and TRBJ2-3): ETGVTQSPTHLIKTRGQQVTLRCSSQSGHNTVSWYQQALGQGPQFIFQYYREEENGRGNFPPRFSGLQFPNYSSELNVNALELDDSALYLCASSGAGGADTQYFGPGTRLTVL.

This clone was found a few times. The gene calls are TRBV29-1 and TRBJ2-7; TRBD1 aligns across 8 bases. CDR3 length equals 13 residues. V lost 5 bases and J lost 2; bases outside the gene matches: 5. Germline loops: CDR1 SQVTM, CDR2 ANQGSEA. The chain's CDR3 is CSVLKGQAYEQYF. In nucleotides, the CDR3 is TGCAGCGTTTTGAAGGGACAGGCCTACGAGCAGTACTTC.

The chain has TRBV1 and TRBJ2-7; the listed D gene, TRBD1, was not tested against the DNA. TRBV1 is deemed a pseudogene. The CDR3 contains 17 residues. The CDR3 spells CTSSQTSQGPFDDEQYF. The CDR3 DNA follows: TGCACCAGCAGCCAAACCTCACAGGGCCCCTTTGACGACGAGCAGTACTTC.

J is TRBJ1-4 and V is TRBV3-1 (or the pseudogene TRBV3-2); no clear D gene. The CDR3 is 15 amino acids. The germline V gene encodes CDR1 LGHDT and CDR2 YNNKEL (reference sequence). V lost 1 base to trimming and J lost 7 bases, with 13 bases between them. Here the CDR3 reads CASSQGLASGEKLFF. CDR3 coding DNA: TGTGCCAGCAGCCAAGGCCTAGCCTCGGGTGAAAAACTGTTTTTT.

The chain is built from TRBV6-4 and TRBJ2-5; TRBD2 might be the D (6 bases). The CDR3 totals 14 residues. With 3 bases removed from V and 5 bases from J, the gap between germline ends came to 13 bases. CDR1 is MRHNA and CDR2 is SNTAGT in the germline V gene. The CDR3 sequence: CASSESGGSETQYF. CDR3 in DNA: TGTGCCAGCAGTGAATCCGGGGGAAGTGAGACCCAGTACTTC.

The V call is TRBV11-2, the J call TRBJ1-6; TRBD1 matches at 9 bases. The junction had 8 bases not matched to a gene; V was cut back by 6 bases and J by 5 bases. This CDR3 region has 16 residues. CDR1 and CDR2 from the germline V gene are SGHAT and FQNNGV. In DNA form, the CDR3 reads TGTGCCAGCAGAGGTACAGGGGGCGCGGATAATTCACCCCTCCACTTT. Translated, it gives CASRGTGGADNSPLHF.

V and J are TRBV30 and TRBJ2-7, with D possibly TRBD1 on 6 matching bases. V was clipped by 4 bases and J by 0 bases, with 19 bases between them. Germline loops: CDR1 GTSNPN, CDR2 SVGIG (reference sequence). This CDR3 spans 16 amino acids. CDR3 protein: CAWTPPDRRISYEQYF. The CDR3 DNA reads as TGTGCCTGGACCCCCCCAGACAGGCGCATCTCCTACGAGCAGTACTTC.

The V and J genes are TRBV6-5 and TRBJ2-1; perhaps TRBD1 as D (5 bases). CDR1 and CDR2 (germline): MNHEY, SVGAGI. The CDR3 runs to 13 residues. Trimming stripped 6 bases from V and 4 bases from J, with 10 bases between. CDR3 loop: CASRPRGYNEQFF. The CDR3 region has the DNA TGTGCCAGCAGGCCTAGGGGTTACAATGAGCAGTTCTTC.

The V call is TRBV18, the J call TRBJ1-1, with a weak D call TRBD1 (6 bases). V lost 2 bases, J lost 1 base, and 11 bases lay in between. Germline assignment: CDR1 KGHSH and CDR2 LQKENI. This CDR3 spans 15 amino acids. DNA of the CDR3: TGTGCCAGCTCACCAGAGCAGGGGAAGAACACTGAAGCTTTCTTT. Encoded protein: CASSPEQGKNTEAFF. Full variable domain (remainder filled in from reference TRBV18 and TRBJ1-1): NAGVMQNPRHLVRRRGQEARLRCSPMKGHSHVYWYRQLPEEGLKFMVYLQKENIIDESGMPKERFSAEFPKEGPSILRIQQVVRGDSAAYFCASSPEQGKNTEAFFGQGTRLTVV.

This clone was recorded many times. The rearrangement joins TRBV4-1 to TRBJ2-3; D is uncertain. Trimming pared 4 bases from V and 2 bases from J, leaving 10 bases between. There are 14 residues in the CDR3. Germline assignment: CDR1 MGHRA and CDR2 YSYEKL. The CDR3 DNA follows: TGCGCCAGCAGCCGTAGTTCCCCCACAGATACGCAGTATTTT. As protein: CASSRSSPTDTQYF.

The chain has TRBV5-6 and TRBJ1-5; 7 bases agree with TRBD1. V gave up 2 bases and J gave up 5 bases; unmatched junction bases: 10. This CDR3 is 16 amino acids long. In germline, CDR1 is SGHDT, CDR2 YYEEEE. The CDR3 sequence: CASSFTGVGRDQPQHF. The CDR3 DNA reads TGTGCCAGCAGCTTTACAGGGGTGGGTCGGGATCAGCCCCAGCATTTT. Using reference TRBV5-6 and TRBJ1-5 for the parts outside the CDR3, the full variable domain is DAGVTQSPTHLIKTRGQQVTLRCSPKSGHDTVSWYQQALGQGPQFIFQYYEEEERQRGNFPDRFSGHQFPNYSSELNVNALLLGDSALYLCASSFTGVGRDQPQHFGDGTRLSIL.

Here the CDR3 reads CATSSEETGWEKLFF. DNA of the CDR3: TGTGCCACCAGCTCCGAGGAAACAGGCTGGGAAAAACTGTTTTTT. The J gene is TRBJ1-4, the V gene TRBV15; D might be TRBD1 (5 bases). Germline loops: CDR1 LNHNV, CDR2 YYDKDF (reference sequence). The CDR3 is made up of 15 amino acids. V was pared by 5 bases and J by 8 bases, with 18 bases between.

Only a few counts were recorded for this clone. The J gene is TRBJ2-7, the V gene TRBV5-6; perhaps TRBD1 as D (6 bases). Per the germline V gene, CDR1 is SGHDT and CDR2 is YYEEEE. CDR3 size: 12 residues. The V and J ends lost 3 bases and 7 bases respectively, with 11 bases between them. The CDR3 spells CASSSDRREQYF. The CDR3 DNA reads as TGTGCCAGCAGCTCAGACAGGAGAGAGCAGTACTTC.

The rearrangement joins TRBV5-1 to TRBJ2-3; D is possibly TRBD1 (6 bases). V was shortened by 0 bases and J by 2 bases, with 10 bases between the two germline ends. The germline V gene encodes CDR1 SGHRS and CDR2 YFSETQ. This CDR3 region has 15 residues. The CDR3 region is CASSLEGQPTDTQYF. As DNA, the CDR3 is TGCGCCAGCAGCTTGGAGGGACAACCCACAGATACGCAGTATTTT.

The chain has TRBV10-1 and TRBJ2-7; 14 bases are shared with TRBD2. The CDR3 has 15 residues. Germline CDR1 reads WNHNN; CDR2 reads SYGVQD (reference sequence). With V trimmed by 4 bases and J by 6 bases, 5 bases remained unmatched. The CDR3: CASSAGLAGATEQYF. CDR3 sequence (DNA): TGCGCCAGCAGTGCGGGACTAGCGGGGGCGACCGAGCAGTACTTC.

The V call is TRBV11-3, the J call TRBJ2-3; 9 bases agree with TRBD2. The CDR3 runs to 15 residues. CDR1 and CDR2 (germline): SGHNT, YENEEA. V lost 5 bases, J lost 5 bases, and 8 bases stayed unmatched. The CDR3 DNA sequence: TGTGCCAGCAGCCGGGGCGGGGGGGCAGTAGATACGCAGTATTTT. Translation gives CASSRGGGAVDTQYF.